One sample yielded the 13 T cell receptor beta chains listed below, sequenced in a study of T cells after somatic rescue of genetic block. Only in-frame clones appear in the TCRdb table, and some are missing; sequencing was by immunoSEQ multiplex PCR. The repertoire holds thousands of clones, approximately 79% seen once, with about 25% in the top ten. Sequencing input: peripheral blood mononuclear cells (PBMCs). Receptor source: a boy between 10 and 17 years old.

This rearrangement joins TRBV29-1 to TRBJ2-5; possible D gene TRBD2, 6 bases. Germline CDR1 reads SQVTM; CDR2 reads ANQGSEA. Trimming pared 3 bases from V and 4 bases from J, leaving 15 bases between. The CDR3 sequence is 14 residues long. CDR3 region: CSVDGGRPGETQYF. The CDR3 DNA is TGCAGCGTTGACGGAGGGCGTCCGGGAGAGACCCAGTACTTC.

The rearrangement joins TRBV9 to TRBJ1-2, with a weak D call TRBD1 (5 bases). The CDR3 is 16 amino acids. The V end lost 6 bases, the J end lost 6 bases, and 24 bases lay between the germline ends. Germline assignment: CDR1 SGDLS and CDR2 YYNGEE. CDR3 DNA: TGTGCCAGCACAAACGACCCTGGGGCAGGAGGTGATGGCTACACCTTC. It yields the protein CASTNDPGAGGDGYTF.

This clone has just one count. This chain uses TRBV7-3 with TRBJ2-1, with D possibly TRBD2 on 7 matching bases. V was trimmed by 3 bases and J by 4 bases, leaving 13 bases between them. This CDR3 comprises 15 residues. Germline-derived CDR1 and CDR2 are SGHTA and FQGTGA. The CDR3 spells CASSFLGGPYNEQFF. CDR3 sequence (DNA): TGTGCCAGCAGCTTTTTGGGGGGGCCGTACAATGAGCAGTTCTTC.

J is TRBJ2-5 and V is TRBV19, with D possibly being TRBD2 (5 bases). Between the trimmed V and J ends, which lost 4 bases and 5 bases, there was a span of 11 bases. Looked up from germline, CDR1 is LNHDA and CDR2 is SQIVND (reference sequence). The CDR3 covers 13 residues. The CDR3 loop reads CASSTGGRETQYF. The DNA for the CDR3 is TGTGCCAGTAGTACAGGAGGAAGGGAGACCCAGTACTTC.

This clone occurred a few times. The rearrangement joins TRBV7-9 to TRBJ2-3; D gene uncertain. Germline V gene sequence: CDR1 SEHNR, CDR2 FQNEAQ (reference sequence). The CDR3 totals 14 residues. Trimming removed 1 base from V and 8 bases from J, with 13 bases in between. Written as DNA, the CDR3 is TGTGCCAGCAGCTTAGGAATGAATAGTGGTACGCAGTATTTT. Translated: CASSLGMNSGTQYF.

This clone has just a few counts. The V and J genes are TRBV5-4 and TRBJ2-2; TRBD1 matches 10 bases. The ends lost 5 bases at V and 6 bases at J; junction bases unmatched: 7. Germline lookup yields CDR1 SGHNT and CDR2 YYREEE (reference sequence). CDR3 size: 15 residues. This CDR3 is CASSSSGTGAGELFF. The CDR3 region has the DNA TGTGCCAGCAGTTCTTCCGGGACAGGGGCCGGGGAGCTGTTTTTT.

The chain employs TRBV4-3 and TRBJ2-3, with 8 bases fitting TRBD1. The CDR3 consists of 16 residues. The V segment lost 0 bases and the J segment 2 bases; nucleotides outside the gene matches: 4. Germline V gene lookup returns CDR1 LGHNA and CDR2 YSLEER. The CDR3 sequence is CASSQDGQGATDTQYF. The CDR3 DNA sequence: TGCGCCAGCAGCCAAGACGGTCAGGGGGCCACAGATACGCAGTATTTT.

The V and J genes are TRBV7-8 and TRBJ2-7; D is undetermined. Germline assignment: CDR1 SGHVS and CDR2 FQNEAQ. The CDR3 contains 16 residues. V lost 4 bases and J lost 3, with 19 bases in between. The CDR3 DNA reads TGTGCCAGCAGCTCAGGACCCATATATCGAGGCTACGAGCAGTACTTC. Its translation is CASSSGPIYRGYEQYF.

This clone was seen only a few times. This CDR3 is CASSRTTSGSYNEQFF. CDR3 DNA sequence: TGTGCCAGCAGCCGGACGACGAGCGGGTCCTACAATGAGCAGTTCTTC. J is TRBJ2-1 and V is TRBV7-9; TRBD2 might be the D (6 bases). Germline CDR1 and CDR2: SEHNR and FQNEAQ (reference sequence). The CDR3 runs 16 residues. Trimming pared 5 bases from V and 1 base from J, leaving 15 bases between.

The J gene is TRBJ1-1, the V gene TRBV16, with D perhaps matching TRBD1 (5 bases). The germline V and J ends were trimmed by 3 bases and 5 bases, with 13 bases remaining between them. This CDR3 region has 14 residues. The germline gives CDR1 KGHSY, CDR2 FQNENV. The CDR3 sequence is CASSQSGDLTEAFF. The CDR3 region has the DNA TGTGCCAGCAGCCAGTCGGGGGATCTAACTGAAGCTTTCTTT.

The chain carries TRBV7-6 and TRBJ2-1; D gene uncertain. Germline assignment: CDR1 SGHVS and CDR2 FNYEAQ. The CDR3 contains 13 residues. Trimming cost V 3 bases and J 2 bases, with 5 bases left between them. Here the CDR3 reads CASSLVAYNEQFF. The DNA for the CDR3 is TGTGCCAGCAGCTTGGTGGCCTACAATGAGCAGTTCTTC.

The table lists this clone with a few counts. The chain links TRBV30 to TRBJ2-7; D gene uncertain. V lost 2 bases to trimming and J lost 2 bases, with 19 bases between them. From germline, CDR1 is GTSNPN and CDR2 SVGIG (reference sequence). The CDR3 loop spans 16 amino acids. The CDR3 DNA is TGTGCCTGGAGTCTCACCCTCCGAGAATGGCCCTACGAGCAGTACTTC. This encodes CAWSLTLREWPYEQYF.

CDR3 coding DNA: TGTGCCAGCAGCTCTTCCGACTCCTACGAGCAGTACTTC. Encoded protein: CASSSSDSYEQYF. The V call is TRBV7-2, the J call TRBJ2-7; D unresolved. CDR1 is SGHTA, CDR2 FQGNSA, per germline. CDR3 length equals 13 residues. The V end lost 4 bases, the J end lost 0 bases, and 7 bases lay between the germline ends.